This TCR beta chain was documented in a study of blood T cell repertoires in COVID-19. At the level of the study: Sources were T cells, B-cell-depleted T cells, or PBMCs; the material itself was cDNA or gDNA.

Only in-frame clones appear in the TCRdb table, and some are missing; sequencing was by immunoSEQ multiplex PCR. The top ten hold about a fifth of the sample, which has more than 55,000 clones, 65% to 85% seen once. The CDR3 runs to 13 residues. The V end was cut by 2 bases, the J end by 6 bases, with 9 bases between. The germline gives CDR1 SGDLS, CDR2 YYNGEE. The sequenced sample consisted of peripheral blood. This TCR derives from a man older than 75 with active or convalescent COVID-19. This chain uses TRBV9 with TRBJ2-1; tentatively, D is TRBD1 (7 bases). CDR3 in amino acids: CASSVQGGNEQFF. DNA of the CDR3: TGTGCCAGCAGCGTCCAGGGGGGCAATGAGCAGTTCTTC. The variable domain in full, completed from reference TRBV9 and TRBJ2-1, reads DSGVTQTPKHLITATGQRVTLRCSPRSGDLSVYWYQQSLDQGLQFLIQYYNGEERAKGNILERFSAQQFPDLHSELNLSSLELGDSALYFCASSVQGGNEQFFGPGTRLTVL.